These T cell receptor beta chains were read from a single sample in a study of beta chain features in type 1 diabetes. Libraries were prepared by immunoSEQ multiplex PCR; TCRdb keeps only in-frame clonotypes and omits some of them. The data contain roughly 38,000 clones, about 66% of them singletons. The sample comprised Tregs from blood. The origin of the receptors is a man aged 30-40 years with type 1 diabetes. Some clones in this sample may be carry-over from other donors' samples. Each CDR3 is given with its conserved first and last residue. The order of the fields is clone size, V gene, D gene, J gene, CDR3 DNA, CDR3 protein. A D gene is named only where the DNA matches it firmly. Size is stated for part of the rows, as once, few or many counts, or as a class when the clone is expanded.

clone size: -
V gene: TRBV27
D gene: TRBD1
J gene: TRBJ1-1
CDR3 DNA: TGTGCCAGCAGAAAGACAGGGGGTAGTAACACTGAAGCTTTCTTT
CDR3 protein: CASRKTGGSNTEAFF

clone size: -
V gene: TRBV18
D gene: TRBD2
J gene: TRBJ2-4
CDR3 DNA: TGTGCCAGCTCACCGGCTGCGGGGGGCGCCAAAAACATTCAGTACTTC
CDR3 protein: CASSPAAGGAKNIQYF

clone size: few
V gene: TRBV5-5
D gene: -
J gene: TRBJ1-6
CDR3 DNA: TGTGCCAGCAGCTTGACAGGGCATAATTCACCCCTCCACTTT
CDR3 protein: CASSLTGHNSPLHF

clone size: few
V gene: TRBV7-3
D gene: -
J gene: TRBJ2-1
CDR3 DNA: TGTGCCAGCAGCTTTGGGCCCTTGTTGCCCCATGAGCAGTTCTTC
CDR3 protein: CASSFGPLLPHEQFF

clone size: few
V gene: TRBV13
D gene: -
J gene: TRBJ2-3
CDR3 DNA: TGTGCCAGCAGCTTGACTAGATTCACAGATACGCAGTATTTT
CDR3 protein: CASSLTRFTDTQYF

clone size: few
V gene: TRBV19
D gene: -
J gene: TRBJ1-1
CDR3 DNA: TGTGCCAGTAGTATTAGGGGAAGGTTAGGAACTGAAGCTTTCTTT
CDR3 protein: CASSIRGRLGTEAFF

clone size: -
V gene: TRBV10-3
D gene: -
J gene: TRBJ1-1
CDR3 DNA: TGTGCCATCAGTGAGTCAGACATCATGAACACTGAAGCTTTCTTT
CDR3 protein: CAISESDIMNTEAFF

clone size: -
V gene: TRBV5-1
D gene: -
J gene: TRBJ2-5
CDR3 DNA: TGCGCCAGCAGACCCAATTACAGGGTCAAGTGGGAGACCCAGTACTTC
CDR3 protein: CASRPNYRVKWETQYF

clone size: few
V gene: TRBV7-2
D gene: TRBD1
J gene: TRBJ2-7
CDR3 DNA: TGTGCCAGCAGCTACGACAGGGCGAACGAGCAGTACTTC
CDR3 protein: CASSYDRANEQYF

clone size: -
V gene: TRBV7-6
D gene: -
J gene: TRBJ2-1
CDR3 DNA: TGTGCCAGCAGCCCGTCTTCGACAGTGGGTGAGCAGTTCTTC
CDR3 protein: CASSPSSTVGEQFF

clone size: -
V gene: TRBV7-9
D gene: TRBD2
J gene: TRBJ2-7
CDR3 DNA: TGTGCCAGCAGCCGGGAGGGACGCTCCTACGAGCAGTACTTC
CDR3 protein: CASSREGRSYEQYF

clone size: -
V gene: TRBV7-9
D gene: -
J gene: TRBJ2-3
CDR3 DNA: TGTGCCAGCAGCTTAAGGGGGGGACGCACAGATACGCAGTATTTT
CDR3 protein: CASSLRGGRTDTQYF

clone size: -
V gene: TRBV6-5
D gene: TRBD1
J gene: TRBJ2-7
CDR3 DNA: TGTGCCAGCAGACGGGACAGGGAGAACCCCTACGAGCAGTACTTC
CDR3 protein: CASRRDRENPYEQYF

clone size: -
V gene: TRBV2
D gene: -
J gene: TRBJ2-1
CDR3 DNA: TGTGCCAGCAGGGTAGCGGCGTCCTACAATGAGCAGTTCTTC
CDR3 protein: CASRVAASYNEQFF

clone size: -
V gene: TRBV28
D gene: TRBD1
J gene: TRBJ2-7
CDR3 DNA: TGTGCCAGCAGTTTCCGGGGACAGCTGCGGTACTTC
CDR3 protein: CASSFRGQLRYF

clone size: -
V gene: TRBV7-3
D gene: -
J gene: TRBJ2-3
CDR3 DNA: TGTGCCAGCAGCTTACGCGCTAGCACAGATACGCAGTATTTT
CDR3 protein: CASSLRASTDTQYF

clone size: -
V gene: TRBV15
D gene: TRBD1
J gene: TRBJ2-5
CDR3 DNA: TGTGCCACCAGCACCGGACAGGGACAACGAGAGACCCAGTACTTC
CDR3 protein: CATSTGQGQRETQYF

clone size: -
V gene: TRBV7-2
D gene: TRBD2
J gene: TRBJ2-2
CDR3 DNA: TGTGCCAGCAGCTTCGGGGGCCTAGCGGGCGGGGAGCTGTTTTTT
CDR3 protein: CASSFGGLAGGELFF

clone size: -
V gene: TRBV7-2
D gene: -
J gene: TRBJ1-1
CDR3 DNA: TGTGCCAGCAGCTTAGATGCAGGGAAGGCTTTCTTT
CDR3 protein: CASSLDAGKAFF

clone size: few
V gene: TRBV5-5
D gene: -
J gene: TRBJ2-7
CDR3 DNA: TGTGCCAGCAGCCCCTCCGGGGGTAGCTGGAACGGCGAGCAGTACTTC
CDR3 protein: CASSPSGGSWNGEQYF

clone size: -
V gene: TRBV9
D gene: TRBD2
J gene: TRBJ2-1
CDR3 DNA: TGTGCCAGCAGCGGACTAGCGGGGTTCCACAATGAGCAGTTCTTC
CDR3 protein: CASSGLAGFHNEQFF

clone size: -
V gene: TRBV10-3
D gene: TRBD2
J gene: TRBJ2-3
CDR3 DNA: TGTGCCACCCGTAGCGGGGGGGTCCAAGATACGCAGTATTTT
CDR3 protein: CATRSGGVQDTQYF

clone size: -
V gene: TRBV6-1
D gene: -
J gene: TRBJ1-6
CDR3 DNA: TGTGCCAGCAAAAGGCAGGGTTATTCACCCCTCCACTTT
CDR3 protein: CASKRQGYSPLHF

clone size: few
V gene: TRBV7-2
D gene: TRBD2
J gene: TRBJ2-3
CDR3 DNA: TGTGCCAGCAGCTTAGGGCCGGGAGCGGGGGGCCGGGGAGGGCAGTATTTT
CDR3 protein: CASSLGPGAGGRGGQYF

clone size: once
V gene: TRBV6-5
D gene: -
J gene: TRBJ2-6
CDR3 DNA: TGTGCCAGCAGTTACCCCGGGGTTGGGGCCAACGTCCTGACTTTC
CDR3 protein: CASSYPGVGANVLTF

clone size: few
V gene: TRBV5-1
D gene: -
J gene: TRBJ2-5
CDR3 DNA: TGCGCCAGCAGCCGGTCCCAAGAGACCCAGTACTTC
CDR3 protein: CASSRSQETQYF

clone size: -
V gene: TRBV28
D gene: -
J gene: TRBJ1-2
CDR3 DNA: TGTGCCAGCAGTTCCACTCCAAACTATGGCTACACCTTC
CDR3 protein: CASSSTPNYGYTF

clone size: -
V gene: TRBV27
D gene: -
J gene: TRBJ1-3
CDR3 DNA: TGTGCCAGCAGCAACAGGGAATCCGGAAACACCATATATTTT
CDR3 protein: CASSNRESGNTIYF

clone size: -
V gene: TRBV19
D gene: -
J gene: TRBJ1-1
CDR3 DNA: TGTGCCAGCGCCTGGAGTGGGGGGGACACTGAAGCTTTCTTT
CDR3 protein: CASAWSGGDTEAFF

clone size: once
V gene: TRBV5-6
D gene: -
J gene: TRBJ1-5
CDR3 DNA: TGTGCCAGCAGCTTGGGGTTAAGCCCCCTGTTGCCCCAGCATTTT
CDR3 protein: CASSLGLSPLLPQHF

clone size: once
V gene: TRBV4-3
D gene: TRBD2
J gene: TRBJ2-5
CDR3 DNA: TGCGCCAGCAGCCAAGATTGGCGGGGGGGTAGAGAGACCCAGTACTTC
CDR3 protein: CASSQDWRGGRETQYF

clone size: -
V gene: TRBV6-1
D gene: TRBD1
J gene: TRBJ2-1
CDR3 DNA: TGTGCCAGCAGTAGGACAGGGGCCGTATACAATGAGCAGTTCTTC
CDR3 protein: CASSRTGAVYNEQFF

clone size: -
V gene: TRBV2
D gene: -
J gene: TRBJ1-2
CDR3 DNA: TGTGCCAGCAACCAGTATAACTATGGCTACACCTTC
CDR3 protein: CASNQYNYGYTF

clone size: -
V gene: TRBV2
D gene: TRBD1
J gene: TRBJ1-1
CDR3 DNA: TGTGCCAGCAGGCTGGACAGGTCTAACACTGAAGCTTTCTTT
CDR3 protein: CASRLDRSNTEAFF

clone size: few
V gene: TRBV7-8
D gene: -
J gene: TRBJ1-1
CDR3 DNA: TGTGCCAGCAGCTCCCTGACAGGGAACACTGAAGCTTTCTTT
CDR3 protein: CASSSLTGNTEAFF

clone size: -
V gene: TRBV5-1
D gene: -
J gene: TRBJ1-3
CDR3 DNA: TGCGCCAGCAGCTTGGGTACAACTGGAAACACCATATATTTT
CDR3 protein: CASSLGTTGNTIYF

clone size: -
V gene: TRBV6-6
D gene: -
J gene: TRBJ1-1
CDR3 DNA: TGTGCCAGCAGTTACTGGCAGGACACTGAAGCTTTCTTT
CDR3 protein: CASSYWQDTEAFF

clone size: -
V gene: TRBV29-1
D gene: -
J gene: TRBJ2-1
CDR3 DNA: TGCAGCGTTGAGGGCCGGAAAAACTACAATGAGCAGTTCTTC
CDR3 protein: CSVEGRKNYNEQFF

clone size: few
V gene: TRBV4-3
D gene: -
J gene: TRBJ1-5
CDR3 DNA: TGCGCCAGCAGCCAAGGACTTAATCAGCCCCAGCATTTT
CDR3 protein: CASSQGLNQPQHF

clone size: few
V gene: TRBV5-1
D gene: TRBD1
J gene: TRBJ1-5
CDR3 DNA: TGCGCCAGCAGTTGGACAGGAAACGATCAGCCCCAGCATTTT
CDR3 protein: CASSWTGNDQPQHF

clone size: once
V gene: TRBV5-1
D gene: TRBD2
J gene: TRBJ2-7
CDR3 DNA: TGCGCCAGCACCCCTGGGACTAGCGGGGGGGCCTACGAGCAGTACTTC
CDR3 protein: CASTPGTSGGAYEQYF

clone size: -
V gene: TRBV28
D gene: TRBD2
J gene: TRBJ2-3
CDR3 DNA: TGTGCCAGCAGTGCAACGGGACTAGCGGGGACAGATACGCAGTATTTT
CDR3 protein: CASSATGLAGTDTQYF

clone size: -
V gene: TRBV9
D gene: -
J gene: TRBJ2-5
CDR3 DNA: TGTGCCAGCAGCGTAGGAGGAGGTGAGACCCAGTACTTC
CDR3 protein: CASSVGGGETQYF

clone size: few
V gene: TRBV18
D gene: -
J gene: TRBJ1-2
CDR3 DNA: TGTGCCAGCTCACCCCGGGCGGGGACCTATGGCTACACCTTC
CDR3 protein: CASSPRAGTYGYTF

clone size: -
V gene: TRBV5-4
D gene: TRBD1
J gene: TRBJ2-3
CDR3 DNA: TGTGCCAGCAGCTTGGCGACAGGGGGAGCAGATACGCAGTATTTT
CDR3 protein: CASSLATGGADTQYF